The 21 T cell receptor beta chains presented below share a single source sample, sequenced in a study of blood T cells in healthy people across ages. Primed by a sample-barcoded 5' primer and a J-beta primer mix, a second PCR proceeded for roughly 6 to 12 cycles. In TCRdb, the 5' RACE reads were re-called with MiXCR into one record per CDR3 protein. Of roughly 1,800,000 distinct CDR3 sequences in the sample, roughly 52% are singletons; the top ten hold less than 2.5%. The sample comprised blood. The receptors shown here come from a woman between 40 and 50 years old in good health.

The CDR3 loop reads CASSYPSEGQGVETQYF. CDR3 nucleotides: TGTGCCAGCAGTTACCCTTCTGAGGGACAGGGGGTAGAGACCCAGTACTTC. J is TRBJ2-5 and V is TRBV6-2 or TRBV6-3, with TRBD1 identical over 11 bases. V dropped 2 bases and J dropped 4; count of bases not matched to a gene: 9. CDR1 and CDR2 from the germline V gene are MNHEY and SVGEGT. The CDR3 sequence is 17 residues long.

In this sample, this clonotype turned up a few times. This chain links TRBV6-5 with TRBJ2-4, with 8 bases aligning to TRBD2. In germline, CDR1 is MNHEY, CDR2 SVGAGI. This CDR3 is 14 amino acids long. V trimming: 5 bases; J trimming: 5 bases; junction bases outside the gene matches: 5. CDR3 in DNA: TGTGCCAGCAGTGTTAGCGGGGAACAAAACATTCAGTACTTC. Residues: CASSVSGEQNIQYF.

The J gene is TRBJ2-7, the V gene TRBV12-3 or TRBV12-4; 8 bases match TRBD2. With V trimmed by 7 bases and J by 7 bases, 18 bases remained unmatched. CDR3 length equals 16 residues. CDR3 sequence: CASKTNREGLGGEQYF. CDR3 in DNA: TGTGCCAGCAAAACAAACCGGGAGGGGCTCGGTGGGGAGCAGTACTTC.

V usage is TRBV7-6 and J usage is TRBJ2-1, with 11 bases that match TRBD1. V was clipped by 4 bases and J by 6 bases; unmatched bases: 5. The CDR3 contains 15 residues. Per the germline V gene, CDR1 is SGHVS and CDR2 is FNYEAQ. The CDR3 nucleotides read TGTGCCAGCAGCTACGGGACAGGGGGTCCCAATGAGCAGTTCTTC. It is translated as CASSYGTGGPNEQFF.

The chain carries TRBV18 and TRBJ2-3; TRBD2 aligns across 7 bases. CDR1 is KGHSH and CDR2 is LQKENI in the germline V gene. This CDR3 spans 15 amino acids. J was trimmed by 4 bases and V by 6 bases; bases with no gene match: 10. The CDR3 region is CASSLGLVVSDTQYF. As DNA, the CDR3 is TGTGCCAGCTCTCTTGGACTAGTGGTGTCAGATACGCAGTATTTT.

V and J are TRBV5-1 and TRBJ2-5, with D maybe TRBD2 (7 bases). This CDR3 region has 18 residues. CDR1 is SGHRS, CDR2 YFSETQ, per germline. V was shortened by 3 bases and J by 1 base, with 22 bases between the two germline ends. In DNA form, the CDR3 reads TGCGCCAGCAGCTCCAATAAAGGGAGGGGGGCACCCCAAGAGACCCAGTACTTC. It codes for CASSSNKGRGAPQETQYF.

The CDR3 region is CASSERRDRTTDTQYF. The CDR3 DNA reads TGTGCCAGCAGTGAACGGAGGGACAGAACCACAGATACGCAGTATTTT. The chain links TRBV25-1 to TRBJ2-3; tentatively, D is TRBD1 (7 bases). This CDR3 spans 16 amino acids. V was shortened by 2 bases and J by 2 bases, with 14 bases between the two germline ends. The germline V gene has CDR1 MGHDK and CDR2 SYGVNS.

This CDR3 is CSVSGAPMNTEAFF. For the CDR3, the DNA is TGCAGCGTTTCGGGGGCCCCCATGAACACTGAAGCTTTCTTT. V usage is TRBV29-1 and J usage is TRBJ1-1, with D maybe TRBD1 (6 bases). From germline, CDR1 is SQVTM and CDR2 ANQGSEA. The CDR3 extends over 14 amino acids. V was cut by 5 bases and J by 0 bases, with 13 bases left in between. The full variable domain, rest sourced from reference TRBV29-1 and TRBJ1-1, is SAVISQKPSRDICQRGTSLTIQCQVDSQVTMMFWYRQQPGQSLTLIATANQGSEATYESGFVIDKFPISRPNLTFSTLTVSNMSPEDSSIYLCSVSGAPMNTEAFFGQGTRLTVV.

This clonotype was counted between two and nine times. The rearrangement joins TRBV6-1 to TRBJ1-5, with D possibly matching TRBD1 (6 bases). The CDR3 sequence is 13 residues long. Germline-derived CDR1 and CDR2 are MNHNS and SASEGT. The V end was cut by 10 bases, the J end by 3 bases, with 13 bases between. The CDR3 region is CATVTGTNQPQHF. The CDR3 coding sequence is TGTGCCACCGTAACAGGGACCAATCAGCCCCAGCATTTT.

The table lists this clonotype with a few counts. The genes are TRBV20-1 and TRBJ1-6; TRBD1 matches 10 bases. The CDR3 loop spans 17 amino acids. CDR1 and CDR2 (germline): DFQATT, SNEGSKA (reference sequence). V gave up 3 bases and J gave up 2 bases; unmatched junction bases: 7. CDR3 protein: CSARGMTGGAYNSPLHF. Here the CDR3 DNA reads TGCAGTGCTAGGGGGATGACAGGGGGCGCCTATAATTCACCCCTCCACTTT.

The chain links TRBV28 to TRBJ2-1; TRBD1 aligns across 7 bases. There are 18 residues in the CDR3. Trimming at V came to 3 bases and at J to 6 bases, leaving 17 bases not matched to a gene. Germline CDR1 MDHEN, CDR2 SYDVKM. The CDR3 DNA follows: TGTGCCAGCAGTTTCCCCTTCGGACAGGAGATCTCAGGCAATGAGCAGTTCTTC. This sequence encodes CASSFPFGQEISGNEQFF. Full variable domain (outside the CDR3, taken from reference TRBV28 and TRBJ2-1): DVKVTQSSRYLVKRTGEKVFLECVQDMDHENMFWYRQDPGLGLRLIYFSYDVKMKEKGDIPEGYSVSREKKERFSLILESASTNQTSMYLCASSFPFGQEISGNEQFFGPGTRLTVL.

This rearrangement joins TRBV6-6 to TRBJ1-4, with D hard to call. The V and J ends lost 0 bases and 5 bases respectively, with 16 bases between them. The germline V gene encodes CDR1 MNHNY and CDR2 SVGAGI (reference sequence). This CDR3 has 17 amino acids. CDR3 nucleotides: TGTGCCAGCAGTTACTCGGCAGGCCGGAACCCAAATGAAAAACTGTTTTTT. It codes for CASSYSAGRNPNEKLFF.

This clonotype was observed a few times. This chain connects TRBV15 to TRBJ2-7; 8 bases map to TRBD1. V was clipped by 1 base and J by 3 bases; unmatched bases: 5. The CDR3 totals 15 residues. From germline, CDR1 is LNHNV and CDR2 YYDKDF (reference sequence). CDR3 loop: CATSRALGTGYEQYF. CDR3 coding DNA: TGTGCCACCAGCAGAGCACTAGGGACAGGCTACGAGCAGTACTTC.

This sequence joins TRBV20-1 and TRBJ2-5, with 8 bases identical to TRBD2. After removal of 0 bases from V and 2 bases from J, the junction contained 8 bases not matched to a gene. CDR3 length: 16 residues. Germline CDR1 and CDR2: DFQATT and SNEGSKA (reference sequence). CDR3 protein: CSARDRFRGGQETQYF. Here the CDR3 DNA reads TGCAGTGCTAGAGATCGATTCCGCGGGGGGCAAGAGACCCAGTACTTC.

As DNA, the CDR3 is TGTGCCAGCAGTCCATCATCAATACTGAACACTGAAGCTTTCTTT. Its protein product is CASSPSSILNTEAFF. The V gene is TRBV12-3 or TRBV12-4, the J gene TRBJ1-1; D remains unclear. This CDR3 is 15 amino acids long. V was shortened by 5 bases and J by 0 bases, with 13 bases between the two germline ends.

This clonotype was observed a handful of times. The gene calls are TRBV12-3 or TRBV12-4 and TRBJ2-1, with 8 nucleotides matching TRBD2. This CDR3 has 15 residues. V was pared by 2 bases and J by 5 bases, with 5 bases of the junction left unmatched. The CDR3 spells CASSLRRGVDNEQFF. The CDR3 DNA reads TGTGCCAGCAGTTTAAGGCGGGGGGTTGACAATGAGCAGTTCTTC.

The CDR3: CASTPGEGSYNEQFF. DNA for the CDR3: TGTGCCAGCACCCCCGGCGAAGGGTCCTACAATGAGCAGTTCTTC. The chain is built from TRBV27 and TRBJ2-1, with unresolved D. Trimming cost V 7 bases and J 1 base, with 14 bases left between them. The CDR3 length is 15 residues. Germline CDR1 MNHEY, CDR2 SMNVEV (reference sequence).

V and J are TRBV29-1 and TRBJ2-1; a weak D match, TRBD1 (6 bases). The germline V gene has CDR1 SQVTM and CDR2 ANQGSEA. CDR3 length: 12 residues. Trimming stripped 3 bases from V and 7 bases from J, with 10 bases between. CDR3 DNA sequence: TGCAGCGTTGATGGACAGACGAATGAGCAGTTCTTC. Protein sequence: CSVDGQTNEQFF.

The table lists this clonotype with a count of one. CDR3 DNA sequence: TGTGCCAGCAGTTGGGGGGGCTATGGCTACACCTTC. Amino acids: CASSWGGYGYTF. The gene calls are TRBV6-2 or TRBV6-3 and TRBJ1-2; D may be TRBD1 (5 bases). This CDR3 is 12 amino acids long. The V gene's germline CDR1 is MNHEY and CDR2 SVGEGT. Between the trimmed V and J ends, which lost 4 bases and 4 bases, there was a span of 7 bases.

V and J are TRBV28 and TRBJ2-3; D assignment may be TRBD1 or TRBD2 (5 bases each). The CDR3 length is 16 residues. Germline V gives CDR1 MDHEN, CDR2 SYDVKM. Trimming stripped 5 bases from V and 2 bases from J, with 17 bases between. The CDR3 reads CASSLGRRGPTDTQYF. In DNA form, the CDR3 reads TGTGCCAGCAGTCTGGGGCGTCGGGGCCCCACAGATACGCAGTATTTT.

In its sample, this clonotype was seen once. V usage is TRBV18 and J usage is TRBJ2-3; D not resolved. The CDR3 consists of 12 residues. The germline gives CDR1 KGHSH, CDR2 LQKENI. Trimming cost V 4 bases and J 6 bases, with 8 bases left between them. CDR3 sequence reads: CASSRIKDTQYF. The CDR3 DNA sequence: TGTGCCAGCTCACGTATAAAGGATACGCAGTATTTT.